This TCR beta chain was retrieved from a study of OX40 agonist ivuxolimab in advanced cancers. Study at large: Partial responses were achieved by three patients, one with hepatocellular carcinoma and two with cutaneous melanoma.

Study-wide findings and caveats: Averaged across samples, CD8+ T cells carried more expanded clones than CD4+ did.

The method was immunoSEQ multiplex PCR; TCRdb's version includes in-frame clones alone and lacks a portion of them. The sample yields 60,000 or so clones, around 92% seen once. V lost 3 bases and J 4 bases, leaving 10 bases between the germline ends. CDR1 and CDR2 (germline): SNHLY, FYNNEI. This CDR3 has 14 amino acids. As concerns this clone: Its antigen is not known.

The gene calls are TRBV2 and TRBJ1-5, with D unclear. The source material was CD4+ or CD8+ T cells sorted from blood, sampled in a trial of the OX40 agonist ivuxolimab. The receptor comes from an adult with an advanced solid tumor such as melanoma, head and neck, liver or kidney cancer. CDR3 DNA: TGTGCCAGCAGTGAGGCACAATGGAATCAGCCCCAGCATTTT. This translates into CASSEAQWNQPQHF.